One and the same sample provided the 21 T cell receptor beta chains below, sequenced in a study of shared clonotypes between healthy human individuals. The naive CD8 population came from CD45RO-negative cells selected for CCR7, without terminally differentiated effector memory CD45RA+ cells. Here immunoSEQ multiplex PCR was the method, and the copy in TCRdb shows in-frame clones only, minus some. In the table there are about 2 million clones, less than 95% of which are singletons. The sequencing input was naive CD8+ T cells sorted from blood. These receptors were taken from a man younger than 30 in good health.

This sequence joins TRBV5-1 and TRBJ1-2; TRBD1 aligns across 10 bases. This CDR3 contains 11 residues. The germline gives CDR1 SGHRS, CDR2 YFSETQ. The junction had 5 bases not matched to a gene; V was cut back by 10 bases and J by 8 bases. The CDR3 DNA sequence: TGCGCCCTTGGACAGGGGGTAGGCTACACCTTC. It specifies CALGQGVGYTF.

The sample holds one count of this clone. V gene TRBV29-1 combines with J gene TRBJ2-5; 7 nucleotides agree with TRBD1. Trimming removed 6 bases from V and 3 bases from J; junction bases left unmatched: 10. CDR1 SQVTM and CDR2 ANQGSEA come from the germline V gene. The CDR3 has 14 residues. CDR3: CSVADRDLEETQYF. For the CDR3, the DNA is TGCAGCGTGGCTGACAGGGACCTGGAAGAGACCCAGTACTTC.

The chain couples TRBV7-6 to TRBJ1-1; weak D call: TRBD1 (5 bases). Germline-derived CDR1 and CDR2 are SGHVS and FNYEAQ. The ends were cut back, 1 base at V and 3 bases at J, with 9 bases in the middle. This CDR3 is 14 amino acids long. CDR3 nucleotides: TGTGCCAGCAGCTTAGGGGGCAGCTACACTGAAGCTTTCTTT. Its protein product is CASSLGGSYTEAFF.

CDR3 region: CASSVDLGLGNEQFF. CDR3 coding DNA: TGTGCCAGCAGTGTGGATTTGGGGCTCGGCAATGAGCAGTTCTTC. V usage is TRBV2 and J usage is TRBJ2-1; a possible D gene is TRBD1 (5 bases). This CDR3 has 15 residues. V gave up 4 bases and J gave up 6 bases, with 16 bases separating them. Germline V gene data show CDR1 as SNHLY and CDR2 as FYNNEI.

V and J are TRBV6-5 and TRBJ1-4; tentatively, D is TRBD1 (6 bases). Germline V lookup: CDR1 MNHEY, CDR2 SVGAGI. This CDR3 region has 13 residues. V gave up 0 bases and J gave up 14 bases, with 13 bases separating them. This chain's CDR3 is CASSYSTGLELFF. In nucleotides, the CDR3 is TGTGCCAGCAGTTACTCGACAGGTCTCGAGCTGTTTTTT.

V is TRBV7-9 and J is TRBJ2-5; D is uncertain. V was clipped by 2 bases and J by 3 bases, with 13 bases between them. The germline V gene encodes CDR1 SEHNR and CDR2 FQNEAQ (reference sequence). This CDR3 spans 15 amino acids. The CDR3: CASSLLTSHEETQYF. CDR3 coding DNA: TGTGCCAGCAGCTTATTGACCTCCCATGAAGAGACCCAGTACTTC. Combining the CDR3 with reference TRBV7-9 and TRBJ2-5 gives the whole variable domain DTGVSQNPRHKITKRGQNVTFRCDPISEHNRLYWYRQTLGQGPEFLTYFQNEAQLEKSRLLSDRFSAERPKGSFSTLEIQRTEQGDSAMYLCASSLLTSHEETQYFGPGTRLLVL.

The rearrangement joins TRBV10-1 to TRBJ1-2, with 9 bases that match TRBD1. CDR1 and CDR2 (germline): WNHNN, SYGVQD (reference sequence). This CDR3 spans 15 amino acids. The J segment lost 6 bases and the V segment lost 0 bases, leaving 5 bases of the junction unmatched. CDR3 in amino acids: CASSESGQGSHGYTF. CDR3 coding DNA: TGCGCCAGCAGTGAGTCGGGACAGGGAAGTCATGGCTACACCTTC.

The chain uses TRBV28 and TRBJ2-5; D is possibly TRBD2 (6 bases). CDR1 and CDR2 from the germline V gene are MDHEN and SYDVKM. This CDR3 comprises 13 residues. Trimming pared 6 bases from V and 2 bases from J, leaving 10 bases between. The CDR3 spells CASRRGMQETQYF. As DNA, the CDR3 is TGTGCCAGCAGGCGGGGAATGCAAGAGACCCAGTACTTC.

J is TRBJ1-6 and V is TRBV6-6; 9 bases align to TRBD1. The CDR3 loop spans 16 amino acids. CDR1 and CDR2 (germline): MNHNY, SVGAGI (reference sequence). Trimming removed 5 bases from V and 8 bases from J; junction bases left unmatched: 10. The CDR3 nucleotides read TGTGCCAGCAGTAATACCGGGACAGGGTTCGATTCACCCCTCCACTTT. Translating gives CASSNTGTGFDSPLHF.

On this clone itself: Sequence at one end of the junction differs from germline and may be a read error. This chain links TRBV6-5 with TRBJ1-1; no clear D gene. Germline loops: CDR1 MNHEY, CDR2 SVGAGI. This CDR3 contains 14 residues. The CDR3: CASSSGPGNAEAFF. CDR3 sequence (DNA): TGTGCCAGCAGTTCTGGCCCGGGGAACGCTGAAGCTTTCTTT.

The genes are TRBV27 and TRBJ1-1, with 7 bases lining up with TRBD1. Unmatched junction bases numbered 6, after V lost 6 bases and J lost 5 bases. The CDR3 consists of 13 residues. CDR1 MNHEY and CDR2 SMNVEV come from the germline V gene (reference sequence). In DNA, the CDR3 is TGTGCCAGCAGCCCTCAGGGGGTTACTGAAGCTTTCTTT. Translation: CASSPQGVTEAFF.

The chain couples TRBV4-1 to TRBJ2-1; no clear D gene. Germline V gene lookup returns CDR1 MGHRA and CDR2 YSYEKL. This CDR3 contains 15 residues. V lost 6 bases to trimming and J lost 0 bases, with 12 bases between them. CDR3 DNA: TGCGCCAGCAGAGGGATTTTAAGCTCCTACAATGAGCAGTTCTTC. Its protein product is CASRGILSSYNEQFF.

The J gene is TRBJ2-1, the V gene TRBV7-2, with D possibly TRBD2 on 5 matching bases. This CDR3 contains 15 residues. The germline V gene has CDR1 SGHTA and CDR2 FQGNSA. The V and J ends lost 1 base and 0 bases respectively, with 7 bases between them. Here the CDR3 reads CASSLVGSSYNEQFF. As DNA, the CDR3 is TGTGCCAGCAGCTTAGTTGGGAGCTCCTACAATGAGCAGTTCTTC.

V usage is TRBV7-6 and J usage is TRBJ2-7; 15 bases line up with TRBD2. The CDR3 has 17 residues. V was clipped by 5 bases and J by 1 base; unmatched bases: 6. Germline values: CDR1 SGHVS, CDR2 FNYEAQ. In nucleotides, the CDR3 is TGTGCCAGCAGCCCTGGACTAGCGGGAGGGCTTTCCTACGAGCAGTACTTC. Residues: CASSPGLAGGLSYEQYF.

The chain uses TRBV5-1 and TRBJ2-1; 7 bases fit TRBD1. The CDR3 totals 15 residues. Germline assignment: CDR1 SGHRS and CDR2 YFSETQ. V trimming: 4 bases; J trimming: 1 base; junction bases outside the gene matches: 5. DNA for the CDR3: TGCGCCAGCAGCCAAGCACAGGGGTCCTACAATGAGCAGTTCTTC. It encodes CASSQAQGSYNEQFF. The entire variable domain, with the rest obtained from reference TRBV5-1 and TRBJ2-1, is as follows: KAGVTQTPRYLIKTRGQQVTLSCSPISGHRSVSWYQQTPGQGLQFLFEYFSETQRNKGNFPGRFSGRQFSNSRSEMNVSTLELGDSALYLCASSQAQGSYNEQFFGPGTRLTVL.

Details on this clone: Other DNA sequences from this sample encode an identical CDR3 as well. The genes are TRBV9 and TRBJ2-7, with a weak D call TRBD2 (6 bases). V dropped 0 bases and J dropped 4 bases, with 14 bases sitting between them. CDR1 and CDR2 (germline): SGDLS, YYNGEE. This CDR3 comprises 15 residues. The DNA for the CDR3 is TGTGCCAGCAGCGTAGGAACGTCAGGGACTTACGAGCAGTACTTC. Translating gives CASSVGTSGTYEQYF.

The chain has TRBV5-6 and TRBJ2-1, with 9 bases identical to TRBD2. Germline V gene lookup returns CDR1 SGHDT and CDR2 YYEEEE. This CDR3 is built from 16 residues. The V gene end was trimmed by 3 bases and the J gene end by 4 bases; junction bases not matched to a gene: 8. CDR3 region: CASSWATSGTYNEQFF. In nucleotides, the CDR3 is TGTGCCAGCAGCTGGGCGACTAGCGGAACGTACAATGAGCAGTTCTTC. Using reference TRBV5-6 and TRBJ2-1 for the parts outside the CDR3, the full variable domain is DAGVTQSPTHLIKTRGQQVTLRCSPKSGHDTVSWYQQALGQGPQFIFQYYEEEERQRGNFPDRFSGHQFPNYSSELNVNALLLGDSALYLCASSWATSGTYNEQFFGPGTRLTVL.

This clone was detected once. CDR3 sequence: CATWGATSPREQYF. The CDR3, as DNA: TGTGCCACATGGGGGGCTACTAGCCCCCGCGAGCAGTACTTC. The chain combines TRBV10-3 with TRBJ2-7, with D perhaps being TRBD1 or TRBD2 (6 bases each). CDR1 is ENHRY, CDR2 SYGVKD, per germline. V lost 10 bases and J lost 6, with 22 bases in between. The CDR3 totals 14 residues.

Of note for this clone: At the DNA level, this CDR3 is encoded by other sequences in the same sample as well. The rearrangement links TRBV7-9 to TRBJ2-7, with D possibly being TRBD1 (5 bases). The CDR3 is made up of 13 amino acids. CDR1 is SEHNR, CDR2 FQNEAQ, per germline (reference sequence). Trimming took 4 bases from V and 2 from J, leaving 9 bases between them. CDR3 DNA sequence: TGTGCCAGCAGCTCGACAGTTGCCTACGAGCAGTACTTC. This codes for CASSSTVAYEQYF.

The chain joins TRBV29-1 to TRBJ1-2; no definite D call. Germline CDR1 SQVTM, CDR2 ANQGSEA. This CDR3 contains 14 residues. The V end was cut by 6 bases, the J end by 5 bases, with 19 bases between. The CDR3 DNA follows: TGCAGCGTCCACCTTCTCGGAGAGAAGTATGGCTACACCTTC. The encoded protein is CSVHLLGEKYGYTF.

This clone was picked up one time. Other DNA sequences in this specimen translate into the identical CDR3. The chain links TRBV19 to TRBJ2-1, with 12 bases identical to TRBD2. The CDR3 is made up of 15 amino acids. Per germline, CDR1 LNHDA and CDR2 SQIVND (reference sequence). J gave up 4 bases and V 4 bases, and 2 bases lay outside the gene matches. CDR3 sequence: CASSTGTSGYNEQFF. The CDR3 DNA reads TGTGCCAGTAGTACCGGGACTAGCGGGTACAATGAGCAGTTCTTC.